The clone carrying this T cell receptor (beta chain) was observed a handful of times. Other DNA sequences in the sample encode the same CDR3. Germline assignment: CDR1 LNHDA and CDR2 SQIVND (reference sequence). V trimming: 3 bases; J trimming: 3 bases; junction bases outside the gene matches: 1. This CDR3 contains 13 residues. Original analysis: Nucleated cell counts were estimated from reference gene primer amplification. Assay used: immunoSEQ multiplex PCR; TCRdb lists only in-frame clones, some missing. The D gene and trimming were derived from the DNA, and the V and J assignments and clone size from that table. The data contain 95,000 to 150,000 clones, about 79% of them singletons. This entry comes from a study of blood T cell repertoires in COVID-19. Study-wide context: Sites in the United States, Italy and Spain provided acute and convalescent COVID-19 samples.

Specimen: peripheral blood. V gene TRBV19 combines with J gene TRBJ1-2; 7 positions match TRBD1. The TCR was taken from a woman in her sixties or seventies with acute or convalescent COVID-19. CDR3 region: CASSIQGDYGYTF. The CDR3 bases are TGTGCCAGTAGTATTCAGGGGGACTATGGCTACACCTTC.